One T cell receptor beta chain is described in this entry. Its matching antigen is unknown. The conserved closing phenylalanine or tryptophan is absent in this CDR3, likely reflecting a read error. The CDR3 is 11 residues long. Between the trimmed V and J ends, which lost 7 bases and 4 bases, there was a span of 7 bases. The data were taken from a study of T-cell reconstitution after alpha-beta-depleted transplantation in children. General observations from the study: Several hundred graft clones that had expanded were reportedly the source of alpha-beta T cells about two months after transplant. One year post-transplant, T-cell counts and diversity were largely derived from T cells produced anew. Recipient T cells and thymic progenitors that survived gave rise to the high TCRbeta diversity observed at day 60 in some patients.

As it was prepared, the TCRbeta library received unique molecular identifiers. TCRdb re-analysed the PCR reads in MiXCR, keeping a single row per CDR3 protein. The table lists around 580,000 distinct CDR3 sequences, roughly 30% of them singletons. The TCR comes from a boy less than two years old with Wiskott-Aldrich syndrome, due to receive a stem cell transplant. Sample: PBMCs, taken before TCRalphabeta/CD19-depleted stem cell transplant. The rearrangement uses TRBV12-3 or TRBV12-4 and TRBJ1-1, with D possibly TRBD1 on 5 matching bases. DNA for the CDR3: TGTGCCAGCAACCAGGGCACTGAAGCTTTCATT. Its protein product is CASNQGTEAFI.